The following is a T cell receptor (beta chain) sequence with its context. The data were taken from a study of blood T cell repertoires in COVID-19. Recruits, aged about 18 to 89 years, lived in 20 to 30 US areas. Membership in each cohort depended on participant-reported clinical history. The recovered donors of Cohort 3 showed two negative PCRs, clearance, or symptom resolution. V was shortened by 0 bases and J by 4 bases, with 15 bases between the two germline ends. CDR1 MNHEY and CDR2 SVGAGI come from the germline V gene. The CDR3 has 16 residues. In the original analysis: Scientists estimated how many nucleated cells there were by amplifying reference gene primers. TCRdb's table, derived via immunoSEQ multiplex PCR, lists solely in-frame clones and lacks some. Clonal size and the V and J genes are those of that table, whereas D and trimming came from the DNA. The sample has approximately 350,000 clones, less than 90% seen once.

This clonotype was sampled from a woman between 25 and 40 years old who had recovered from COVID-19. The sequencing input was PBMCs or T cells enriched from blood (not recorded which). The chain joins TRBV6-5 to TRBJ1-2; D gene unclear. The CDR3 loop is CASSYSASYRGYGYTF. The CDR3 DNA reads TGTGCCAGCAGTTACTCTGCATCCTACCGCGGCTATGGCTACACCTTC.